This T cell receptor beta chain emerged from a study of blood T cell repertoires in COVID-19. Study-level background: Nucleic acid was either cDNA or gDNA, and it came from T cells, B-cell-depleted T cells, or PBMCs.

Only in-frame clones appear in the TCRdb table, and some are missing; sequencing was by immunoSEQ multiplex PCR. The sample consists of roughly 25,000 clones, roughly 77% of them appearing once. Enrollment of patients from Seattle took place during active infection, with longitudinal follow-up. The TCR originated in a woman between 65 and 79 years old with COVID-19, enrolled during active disease. The sequenced material came from peripheral blood.

In DNA form, the CDR3 reads TGCAGCGGGGGACAGGGGATTAACTATGGCTACACCTTC. It is translated as CSGGQGINYGYTF. The chain couples TRBV29-1 to TRBJ1-2; 10 bases align to TRBD1. Germline CDR1 reads SQVTM; CDR2 reads ANQGSEA. CDR3 size: 13 residues. With 7 bases clipped from V and 1 base from J, the junction kept 3 bases outside the gene matches.